These T cell receptor beta chains were read from a single sample in a study of T cells after somatic rescue of genetic block. This table comes from immunoSEQ multiplex PCR, and its TCRdb copy is limited to in-frame clones, with some not included. This sample carries about 72,000 clones, more than 75% of them seen once, and the ten largest clones take 2.8%. Sequencing used peripheral blood mononuclear cells (PBMCs). These receptors all come from a young man. CDR3s include the opening cysteine and the closing phenylalanine or tryptophan. Each record gives: CDR3 DNA, CDR3 protein, J gene, clone size, V gene, D gene, CDR3 length. D genes are given only for firm matches. Size tells how often a clone was seen (once, few, many) or the class of an expanded clone, and some rows leave it out.

cdr3_nt: TGTGCCAGTAGTATGAGGACAGAGGGCTACACCTTC
cdr3_aa: CASSMRTEGYTF
j_call: TRBJ1-2
clone_size: .
v_call: TRBV19
d_call: .
cdr3_length: 12

cdr3_nt: TGTGCCAGCAGTAGAAGGGCCCCAGATACGCAGTATTTT
cdr3_aa: CASSRRAPDTQYF
j_call: TRBJ2-3
clone_size: .
v_call: TRBV6-1
d_call: .
cdr3_length: 13

cdr3_nt: TGTGCCAGTAGTAGGCTAGCGGGCAGCCGGGCCAATGAGCAGTTCTTC
cdr3_aa: CASSRLAGSRANEQFF
j_call: TRBJ2-1
clone_size: .
v_call: TRBV19
d_call: TRBD2
cdr3_length: 16

cdr3_nt: TGTGCCAGTAGTATAGGGACCGGAACTTCCTACAATGAGCAGTTCTTC
cdr3_aa: CASSIGTGTSYNEQFF
j_call: TRBJ2-1
clone_size: .
v_call: TRBV19
d_call: .
cdr3_length: 16

cdr3_nt: TGTGCCAGCAGTGACTCGATTAGCGGCCCCGTGTTCGAGCAGTTCTTC
cdr3_aa: CASSDSISGPVFEQFF
j_call: TRBJ2-1
clone_size: .
v_call: TRBV6-4
d_call: .
cdr3_length: 16

cdr3_nt: TGTGCCATCAGTGGACTAGCGGATTCCTACAATGAGCAGTTCTTC
cdr3_aa: CAISGLADSYNEQFF
j_call: TRBJ2-1
clone_size: .
v_call: TRBV10-3
d_call: TRBD2
cdr3_length: 15

cdr3_nt: TGCGCCAGCAGCCTGGGATTCCCCTACGAGCAGTACTTC
cdr3_aa: CASSLGFPYEQYF
j_call: TRBJ2-7
clone_size: .
v_call: TRBV10-1
d_call: .
cdr3_length: 13

cdr3_nt: TGTGCCAGCAGCGAGGGGGGACAGGCCCAAGAGACCCAGTACTTC
cdr3_aa: CASSEGGQAQETQYF
j_call: TRBJ2-5
clone_size: .
v_call: TRBV9
d_call: TRBD1
cdr3_length: 15

cdr3_nt: TGTGCCAGCAGCCCTCGACAGGGAAGGACCGGGGAGCTGTTTTTT
cdr3_aa: CASSPRQGRTGELFF
j_call: TRBJ2-2
clone_size: .
v_call: TRBV7-8
d_call: TRBD1
cdr3_length: 15

cdr3_nt: TGTGCCAGCAGTGACCCGGGACTAGCGGGGGTTGGTGAGCAGTTCTTC
cdr3_aa: CASSDPGLAGVGEQFF
j_call: TRBJ2-1
clone_size: .
v_call: TRBV2
d_call: TRBD2
cdr3_length: 16

cdr3_nt: TGCGCCAGCAGCCAAGAAGCGGGGCGTACAGATACGCAGTATTTT
cdr3_aa: CASSQEAGRTDTQYF
j_call: TRBJ2-3
clone_size: once
v_call: TRBV4-3
d_call: TRBD2
cdr3_length: 15

cdr3_nt: TGCGCCAGCAGCCTACTAGCGGGGTCTTACAATGAGCAGTTCTTC
cdr3_aa: CASSLLAGSYNEQFF
j_call: TRBJ2-1
clone_size: .
v_call: TRBV4-3
d_call: TRBD2
cdr3_length: 15

cdr3_nt: TGTGCCAGCAGTTCGGGACAGGGCGTGGTTGGCTACACCTTC
cdr3_aa: CASSSGQGVVGYTF
j_call: TRBJ1-2
clone_size: .
v_call: TRBV5-4
d_call: TRBD1
cdr3_length: 14

cdr3_nt: TGTGCCAGCACTCCCAGGGGCAGCGCTAACTATGGCTACACCTTC
cdr3_aa: CASTPRGSANYGYTF
j_call: TRBJ1-2
clone_size: .
v_call: TRBV28
d_call: .
cdr3_length: 15

cdr3_nt: TGTGCCAGCAGTCAGGACCCCGCGGTAGAGGAGCAGTACTTC
cdr3_aa: CASSQDPAVEEQYF
j_call: TRBJ2-7
clone_size: .
v_call: TRBV11-2
d_call: .
cdr3_length: 14

cdr3_nt: TGCGCCAGCAGCGATCTTAATTGGGGGATCTCCTATAATTCACCCCTCCACTTT
cdr3_aa: CASSDLNWGISYNSPLHF
j_call: TRBJ1-6
clone_size: .
v_call: TRBV10-1
d_call: .
cdr3_length: 18

cdr3_nt: TGTGCCAGCATCCTGGGGGCTAGCGCCTACAATGAGCAGTTCTTC
cdr3_aa: CASILGASAYNEQFF
j_call: TRBJ2-1
clone_size: .
v_call: TRBV5-8
d_call: .
cdr3_length: 15

cdr3_nt: TGTGCCAGCAGCTTGTTGACAGGGGGAGCTTACGAGCAGTACTTC
cdr3_aa: CASSLLTGGAYEQYF
j_call: TRBJ2-7
clone_size: .
v_call: TRBV5-4
d_call: TRBD1
cdr3_length: 15

cdr3_nt: TGTGCCAGCAGCCCGCTAGCGGGGGGCTACAATGAGCAGTTCTTC
cdr3_aa: CASSPLAGGYNEQFF
j_call: TRBJ2-1
clone_size: .
v_call: TRBV11-2
d_call: TRBD2
cdr3_length: 15

cdr3_nt: TGTGCCAGCAGTGTACTTGGGACTAGCGGGGAGACCCAGTACTTC
cdr3_aa: CASSVLGTSGETQYF
j_call: TRBJ2-5
clone_size: .
v_call: TRBV25-1
d_call: TRBD2
cdr3_length: 15

cdr3_nt: TGTGCCAGCAGTCGGGGACAGGGGGCAACACGGCAGTACTTC
cdr3_aa: CASSRGQGATRQYF
j_call: TRBJ2-7
clone_size: .
v_call: TRBV27
d_call: TRBD1
cdr3_length: 14

cdr3_nt: TGTGCCAGCAGTTCGCGGAGCTACAATGAGCAGTTCTTC
cdr3_aa: CASSSRSYNEQFF
j_call: TRBJ2-1
clone_size: medium-sized
v_call: TRBV27
d_call: .
cdr3_length: 13

cdr3_nt: TGTGCCAGCAGTGGGACTAGCGGCTACGAGCAGTACTTC
cdr3_aa: CASSGTSGYEQYF
j_call: TRBJ2-7
clone_size: .
v_call: TRBV5-5
d_call: TRBD2
cdr3_length: 13

cdr3_nt: TGTGCCAGCAGCTGGGCCAAGGCGCACCGTCCCTACGAGCAGTACTTC
cdr3_aa: CASSWAKAHRPYEQYF
j_call: TRBJ2-7
clone_size: .
v_call: TRBV11-2
d_call: .
cdr3_length: 16

cdr3_nt: TGTGCCAGTAGTCCGGGGACTAGCGGGGTCTCCTACAATGAGCAGTTCTTC
cdr3_aa: CASSPGTSGVSYNEQFF
j_call: TRBJ2-1
clone_size: .
v_call: TRBV19
d_call: TRBD2
cdr3_length: 17

cdr3_nt: TGTGCCAGTAGTTGGGGGACAGGGATCCAAGAGACCCAGTACTTC
cdr3_aa: CASSWGTGIQETQYF
j_call: TRBJ2-5
clone_size: .
v_call: TRBV19
d_call: TRBD1
cdr3_length: 15